Following are 25 T cell receptor beta chains from one sample sequenced in a study of OX40 agonist ivuxolimab in advanced cancers. Libraries came from the immunoSEQ multiplex PCR assay. Sourced from immuneACCESS, this table was stored by TCRdb with only in-frame sequences that have V and J called. A share of the clones is absent; for the studies checked, an unresolved V gene accounts for under half, and the remainder has no known explanation. The table for this sample lists around 59,000 clones; around 89% of them were counted only once. 9% to 15% of the sample is held by the ten biggest clonotypes. The starting material was CD4+ or CD8+ T cells sorted from blood, obtained in a trial of the OX40 agonist ivuxolimab. These receptors were taken from an adult with an advanced solid tumor such as melanoma, head and neck, liver or kidney cancer.

The chain has TRBV15 and TRBJ1-1, with D perhaps matching TRBD1 (5 bases). The CDR3 is 16 residues long. Germline V gene data show CDR1 as LNHNV and CDR2 as YYDKDF (reference sequence). V lost 3 bases and J lost 1, with 15 bases in between. The CDR3 region is CATSRVPGVKNTEAFF. DNA for the CDR3: TGTGCCACCAGCAGGGTCCCGGGGGTAAAGAACACTGAAGCTTTCTTT.

V gene TRBV27 combines with J gene TRBJ2-2; unclear D gene. The CDR3 totals 13 residues. Germline assignment: CDR1 MNHEY and CDR2 SMNVEV (reference sequence). V shed 2 bases and J shed 5 bases, with 6 bases lying between them. The CDR3 sequence: CASSLGQTGELFF. CDR3 sequence (DNA): TGTGCCAGCAGTTTAGGGCAAACCGGGGAGCTGTTTTTT.

In its sample, this clone was seen a few times. J is TRBJ1-1 and V is TRBV2; TRBD1 matches at 8 bases. The J segment lost 7 bases and the V segment lost 9 bases, leaving 4 bases of the junction unmatched. Germline V gene data show CDR1 as SNHLY and CDR2 as FYNNEI. The CDR3 has 11 residues. The CDR3 sequence: CARRQGIEAFF. The CDR3 nucleotides are TGTGCCAGAAGACAGGGGATTGAAGCTTTCTTT. The complete variable domain, with remaining parts taken from reference TRBV2 and TRBJ1-1, reads EPEVTQTPSHQVTQMGQEVILRCVPISNHLYFYWYRQILGQKVEFLVSFYNNEISEKSEIFDDQFSVERPDGSNFTLKIRSTKLEDSAMYFCARRQGIEAFFGQGTRLTVV.

The chain recombines TRBV29-1 with TRBJ1-1; D not resolved. V was cut by 3 bases and J by 3 bases, with 20 bases left in between. Germline loops: CDR1 SQVTM, CDR2 ANQGSEA. The CDR3 consists of 16 residues. This CDR3 reads CSVEGRTQTVHTEAFF. The CDR3 DNA follows: TGCAGCGTTGAGGGCCGGACCCAGACGGTTCACACTGAAGCTTTCTTT.

A few counts support this clone. The chain carries TRBV19 and TRBJ1-1; no reliable D call. Trimming took 2 bases from V and 5 from J, leaving 9 bases between them. CDR1 is LNHDA, CDR2 SQIVND, per germline (reference sequence). The CDR3 contains 13 residues. CDR3 sequence (DNA): TGTGCCAGTAGTATAAAGGGTTGGACTGAAGCTTTCTTT. Its protein product is CASSIKGWTEAFF.

V usage is TRBV21-1 and J usage is TRBJ2-3; whether TRBD2, the table's D call, matches the DNA was not checked. TRBV21-1 is given as a pseudogene. The CDR3 totals 13 residues. The chain's CDR3 is CAIPPFYEDTQYF. Here the CDR3 DNA reads TGTGCCATCCCCCCGTTCTACGAAGATACGCAGTATTTT.

The chain couples TRBV6-1 to TRBJ2-5, with D possibly TRBD1 on 10 matching bases. The ends were cut back, 3 bases at V and 3 bases at J, with 29 bases in the middle. Looked up from germline, CDR1 is MNHNS and CDR2 is SASEGT. The CDR3 covers 20 residues. In DNA, the CDR3 is TGTGCCAGCAGTGAGCGTTTGGGACAGGGGCTACTAGCGGGCGAAGAGACCCAGTACTTC. Translation gives CASSERLGQGLLAGEETQYF.

This chain joins TRBV4-2 and TRBJ2-3; D ambiguous. CDR3 length: 12 amino acids. Trimming shortened V by 1 base and J by 6 bases, and 5 bases separated the two germline ends. CDR1 is LGHNA, CDR2 YNFKEQ, per germline. The CDR3 sequence: CASSQGWDTQYF. The CDR3 DNA is TGTGCCAGCAGCCAAGGATGGGATACGCAGTATTTT.

This clone was counted a few times. The CDR3 DNA sequence: TGTGCCAGCAGCCTGCTAGCGGGAGCGGGAGAGACCCAGTACTTC. Translated: CASSLLAGAGETQYF. J is TRBJ2-5 and V is TRBV14, with TRBD2 matching over 10 bases. Trimming removed 4 bases from V and 4 bases from J; junction bases left unmatched: 6. CDR3 length: 15 amino acids. CDR1 is SGHDN, CDR2 FVKESK, per germline.

V gene TRBV27 combines with J gene TRBJ1-2, with 7 bases aligning to TRBD1. CDR1 and CDR2 (germline): MNHEY, SMNVEV (reference sequence). Germline trimming cut 10 bases from V and 8 bases from J; bases unmatched to any gene: 13. The CDR3 loop spans 13 amino acids. CDR3 region: CATRPRTGGGYTF. Written as DNA, the CDR3 is TGTGCCACCCGACCCCGGACAGGCGGCGGCTACACCTTC.

The chain recombines TRBV5-6 with TRBJ1-4; D might be TRBD1 (5 bases). This CDR3 contains 16 residues. The V end lost 2 bases, the J end lost 8 bases, and 19 bases lay between the germline ends. CDR1 is SGHDT and CDR2 is YYEEEE in the germline V gene. The CDR3 DNA is TGTGCCAGCAGCTTTCGAGCCGGGGCAGGGTGGGAAAAACTGTTTTTT. Its protein product is CASSFRAGAGWEKLFF.

This chain joins TRBV6-5 and TRBJ1-6; TRBD1 might be the D (6 bases). The CDR3 has 13 amino acids. The V and J ends lost 4 bases and 8 bases respectively, with 9 bases between them. Looked up from germline, CDR1 is MNHEY and CDR2 is SVGAGI. Here the CDR3 reads CASSWTADSPLHF. In nucleotides, the CDR3 is TGTGCCAGCAGTTGGACAGCCGATTCACCCCTCCACTTT.

The gene calls are TRBV7-9 and TRBJ2-1; no clear D gene. The CDR3 totals 13 residues. Germline CDR1 is SEHNR and CDR2 is FQNEAQ (reference sequence). Trimming took 5 bases from V and 5 from J, leaving 10 bases between them. DNA for the CDR3: TGTGCCAGCAGCAAAAATCCGGACAATGAGCAGTTCTTC. Its protein product is CASSKNPDNEQFF.

The chain uses TRBV6-5 and TRBJ2-1; no firm D call. Germline CDR1 reads MNHEY; CDR2 reads SVGAGI. The length of the CDR3 is 12 residues. V was shortened by 0 bases and J by 9 bases, with 6 bases between the two germline ends. The CDR3, as DNA: TGTGCCAGCAGTTACTCGCGCAGTGAGCAGTTCTTC. Its translation is CASSYSRSEQFF.

The chain couples TRBV28 to TRBJ2-1; 7 positions agree with TRBD2. The germline V gene encodes CDR1 MDHEN and CDR2 SYDVKM. This CDR3 is built from 20 residues. The V gene end was trimmed by 4 bases and the J gene end by 0 bases; junction bases not matched to a gene: 18. CDR3 protein: CASSSPAGPRISSSYNEQFF. The CDR3 DNA reads TGTGCCAGCAGTTCCCCAGCGGGACCCAGAATATCTAGCTCCTACAATGAGCAGTTCTTC. Full variable domain (rest looked up from reference TRBV28 and TRBJ2-1): DVKVTQSSRYLVKRTGEKVFLECVQDMDHENMFWYRQDPGLGLRLIYFSYDVKMKEKGDIPEGYSVSREKKERFSLILESASTNQTSMYLCASSSPAGPRISSSYNEQFFGPGTRLTVL.

The chain recombines TRBV28 with TRBJ1-6; D is uncertain. Germline loops: CDR1 MDHEN, CDR2 SYDVKM. V lost 4 bases and J 0 bases, leaving 10 bases between the germline ends. The CDR3 sequence is 16 residues long. The CDR3 DNA reads TGTGCCAGCAGTTCAGCTCACCTCTCCTATAATTCACCCCTCCACTTT. Translating it yields CASSSAHLSYNSPLHF. The full variable domain, completed using reference TRBV28 and TRBJ1-6, is DVKVTQSSRYLVKRTGEKVFLECVQDMDHENMFWYRQDPGLGLRLIYFSYDVKMKEKGDIPEGYSVSREKKERFSLILESASTNQTSMYLCASSSAHLSYNSPLHFGNGTRLTVT.

V usage is TRBV19 and J usage is TRBJ1-5; 7 positions match TRBD1. In germline, CDR1 is LNHDA, CDR2 SQIVND (reference sequence). The V gene end was trimmed by 5 bases and the J gene end by 0 bases; junction bases not matched to a gene: 7. The CDR3 covers 16 residues. CDR3 sequence: CASSLGTAISNQPQHF. The CDR3 DNA is TGTGCCAGTAGTTTGGGGACAGCGATTAGCAATCAGCCCCAGCATTTT.

This sequence joins TRBV7-6 and TRBJ2-6; D gene unclear. The germline V gene has CDR1 SGHVS and CDR2 FNYEAQ. The V and J ends lost 1 base and 3 bases respectively, with 10 bases between them. This CDR3 has 16 amino acids. CDR3 nucleotides: TGTGCCAGCAGCTTAGTAACGGCTTTTGGGGCCAACGTCCTGACTTTC. Its protein product is CASSLVTAFGANVLTF.

J is TRBJ2-7 and V is TRBV11-2; possibly TRBD2 for D (5 bases). The length of the CDR3 is 14 residues. Between the trimmed V and J ends, which lost 0 bases and 0 bases, there was a span of 6 bases. The germline gives CDR1 SGHAT, CDR2 FQNNGV. CDR3 sequence (DNA): TGTGCCAGCAGCTTAGACAGCGGCTCCTACGAGCAGTACTTC. Its translation is CASSLDSGSYEQYF.

The chain employs TRBV4-3 and TRBJ2-3, with D hard to call. The germline CDR1 and CDR2 sequences are LGHNA and YSLEER. V lost 1 base and J 2 bases, leaving 10 bases between the germline ends. The CDR3 has 15 amino acids. The CDR3 coding sequence is TGCGCCAGCAGCCAAGCGGGCGGATCCACAGATACGCAGTATTTT. Its protein is CASSQAGGSTDTQYF.

This clone was counted a few times. The CDR3: CASSLGDRGRGEQYF. In nucleotides, the CDR3 is TGTGCCAGCAGCTTAGGGGACAGGGGGAGAGGGGAGCAGTACTTC. The chain combines TRBV13 with TRBJ2-7; 10 nucleotides line up with TRBD1. Germline CDR1 and CDR2: PRHDT and FYEKMQ (reference sequence). The CDR3 spans 15 residues. The V and J ends lost 0 bases and 7 bases, in that order; junction bases with no gene match: 6. The full variable domain, rest sourced from reference TRBV13 and TRBJ2-7, is AAGVIQSPRHLIKEKRETATLKCYPIPRHDTVYWYQQGPGQDPQFLISFYEKMQSDKGSIPDRFSAQQFSDYHSELNMSSLELGDSALYFCASSLGDRGRGEQYFGPGTRLTVT.

The chain uses TRBV2 and TRBJ2-4; D is possibly TRBD1 or TRBD2 (5 bases each). Germline CDR1 SNHLY, CDR2 FYNNEI. Trimming pared 9 bases from V and 1 base from J, leaving 7 bases between. The CDR3 contains 12 residues. In DNA form, the CDR3 reads TGTGCCAGAGGGGAGGCCAAAAACATTCAGTACTTC. Translating gives CARGEAKNIQYF.

This rearrangement joins TRBV6-5 to TRBJ1-2; D is unresolved. CDR3 size: 14 residues. The V end was cut by 0 bases, the J end by 5 bases, with 10 bases between. CDR1 is MNHEY and CDR2 is SVGAGI in the germline V gene. This CDR3 is CASSYSAAAYGYTF. CDR3 in DNA: TGTGCCAGCAGTTACTCGGCGGCAGCTTATGGCTACACCTTC.

The chain is built from TRBV10-3 and TRBJ1-3; no definite D call. Trimming left V 4 bases short and J 0 bases short, with 10 bases between. Germline V gene data show CDR1 as ENHRY and CDR2 as SYGVKD. The CDR3 has 15 amino acids. The CDR3 region has the DNA TGTGCCATCAGTGGAGAACTGTCCTCTGGAAACACCATATATTTT. Protein product: CAISGELSSGNTIYF.

This sequence joins TRBV6-4 and TRBJ2-3, with a tentative D call TRBD1 (6 bases). The CDR3 has 14 amino acids. Germline V gives CDR1 MRHNA, CDR2 SNTAGT. V was clipped by 2 bases and J by 4 bases, with 10 bases between them. CDR3 sequence (DNA): TGTGCCAGCAGTGACGCAGGGGCAGCAGATACGCAGTATTTT. Translating it yields CASSDAGAADTQYF.